This TCR beta chain emerged from a study of T cell repertoires in cytomegalovirus infection (dated by TCRdb to between 2017 and 2020). Turning to the overall study: Peptide stimulations targeted recently identified HLA-C-restricted CMV epitopes, whose presentation resists viral immunomodulation, together with well-studied HLA-B-restricted epitopes. Because public TCR beta signatures pointed to carriage of CMV infection together with the matching HLA type, the HLA type of each donor mattered for the analysis. What the authors observed across the whole study: In both this cohort and an independent roughly 400-donor cohort, the cumulative frequency of public TCR beta family members distinguished carriers of CMV infection plus the relevant HLA type. The ex vivo response was dominated by HLA-C-restricted CMV-specific TCR beta clonotypes, which also provided the single most frequent clonotype in two of eight donors.

TCRdb lists the instrument as Illumina HiSeq 1500. TCRdb handled the public reads itself, with Q25 trimming in fastp and clone calling in MiXCR, and kept productive beta chains. Every entry covers one CDR3 protein and lists the most common genes and DNA from its rows. The sample table records fewer than 850,000 distinct CDR3 sequences; almost 30% of these occur just once. About an eighth of the sample lies in the top ten. This clonotype has only a few counts. No antigen is known for it. Base qualities are missing; no much larger clone stands one base away. The meaning of the sample's treatment or condition label: in vitro stimulation with specific CMV peptide epitopes to enrich CMV-specific T cells. From its cysteine to its phenylalanine, the CDR3 spans 15 amino acids. The kept DNA is CDR3 alone, 45 bases in frame from the first base. The junction shows trimming of 1 base on V and 5 bases on J, plus 12 bases between the germline ends. CDR1 and CDR2 (MGHRA, YSYEKL) derive from the germline V gene.

The receptor was isolated from a human donor in good health (CMV status not recorded). Some clones in this sample may be carry-over from other donors' samples. The V gene is TRBV4-1 and the J gene is TRBJ1-5; 6 matching bases give a weak D call of TRBD1. Sequences were derived from cultured CD8+ T cells from PBMCs, sampled from culture after CMV antigen stimulation. The CDR3 loop reads CASSQGNREDQPQHF. The bases read TGCGCCAGCAGCCAAGGGAACAGGGAGGATCAGCCCCAGCATTTT.